The T cell receptor (beta chain) under discussion was sequenced for a study of CD8 T cells in Susac syndrome. RNA amounts of 0.5 to 1 ug underwent reverse transcription with random hexamers. TCRdb re-derived calls from the immunoSEQ multiplex PCR reads in MiXCR, one entry per CDR3 protein. The table lists around 170,000 distinct CDR3 sequences, around 95% of them singletons. The sequence came from a human donor with multiple sclerosis. Material for sequencing was CD8+ T cells from PBMCs.

The DNA for the CDR3 is TGCAGCGTTGGGGGACTCTATGGCTACACCTTC. Amino acids: CSVGGLYGYTF. This chain links TRBV29-1 with TRBJ1-2, with D possibly matching TRBD1 (5 bases). Germline V lookup: CDR1 SQVTM, CDR2 ANQGSEA. Trimming stripped 4 bases from V and 4 bases from J, with 7 bases between. The CDR3 has 11 amino acids.